A single sample gave rise to the 32 T cell receptor beta chains below, sequenced in a study of blood T cell repertoires in COVID-19. The data were produced by immunoSEQ multiplex PCR, yet TCRdb's version contains in-frame clones alone and is incomplete. Altogether 200,000 to 300,000 clones are present, less than 90% being singletons, with the ten largest covering just under 2%. Sequencing input: peripheral blood. Receptors originate from a man aged 30 to 45 with active or convalescent COVID-19.

The chain employs TRBV4-1 and TRBJ2-1; TRBD2 matches at 12 bases. The CDR3 spans 18 residues. Germline trimming cut 4 bases from V and 9 bases from J; bases unmatched to any gene: 16. Germline CDR1 is MGHRA and CDR2 is YSYEKL. CDR3 sequence reads: CASSPVRASGGARIEQFF. The CDR3 DNA reads TGCGCCAGCAGCCCAGTGAGGGCTAGCGGGGGGGCCAGGATTGAGCAGTTCTTC.

A note on this clone: The same CDR3 can be traced to other DNA sequences in this sample. The J gene is TRBJ2-5, the V gene TRBV7-9; tentative D call: TRBD1 (6 bases). This CDR3 has 14 amino acids. CDR1 SEHNR and CDR2 FQNEAQ come from the germline V gene (reference sequence). Trimming took off 6 bases at V and 2 bases at J, with 13 bases between the two ends. The CDR3 nucleotides read TGTGCCAGCAGTCTGACAGGAATACAAGAGACCCAGTACTTC. Its protein is CASSLTGIQETQYF.

This clone showed up just a few times. DNA of the CDR3: TGTGCCAGCAGTGACAGGAATTCACCCCTCCACTTT. It translates to CASSDRNSPLHF. The chain couples TRBV2 to TRBJ1-6; D is unclear. V was shortened by 3 bases and J by 7 bases, with 4 bases between the two germline ends. CDR3 length equals 12 residues. Germline V gives CDR1 SNHLY, CDR2 FYNNEI.

This chain uses TRBV6-2 or TRBV6-3 with TRBJ1-1; no reliable D call. Trimming removed 4 bases from V and 4 bases from J, with 13 bases in between. The CDR3 runs 14 residues. Per the germline V gene, CDR1 is MNHEY and CDR2 is SVGEGT. The CDR3 bases are TGTGCCAGCAGTTTCTTGGCGGAGGGCACTGAAGCTTTCTTT. Encoded protein: CASSFLAEGTEAFF.

This chain uses TRBV4-1 with TRBJ2-5; D is uncertain. The CDR3 sequence is 15 residues long. The germline CDR1 and CDR2 sequences are MGHRA and YSYEKL. Trimming left V 0 bases short and J 4 bases short, with 12 bases between. The CDR3 region is CASSQDLRRGETQYF. The CDR3, as DNA: TGCGCCAGCAGCCAAGATTTGAGGAGAGGAGAGACCCAGTACTTC.

The genes are TRBV7-9 and TRBJ1-3, with TRBD1 matching over 7 bases. This CDR3 region has 13 residues. After removal of 0 bases from V and 14 bases from J, the junction contained 7 bases not matched to a gene. In germline, CDR1 is SEHNR, CDR2 FQNEAQ (reference sequence). This CDR3 reads CASSLAWDSVLYF. The CDR3 coding sequence is TGTGCCAGCAGCTTAGCCTGGGACAGCGTCCTATATTTT.

The chain combines TRBV9 with TRBJ1-1; no clear D gene. CDR1 and CDR2 (germline): SGDLS, YYNGEE. The length of the CDR3 is 15 residues. With 3 bases removed from V and 2 bases from J, the gap between germline ends came to 14 bases. The CDR3 DNA is TGTGCCAGCAGCGGCGAAAGTACTCAAAACACTGAAGCTTTCTTT. Translated, it gives CASSGESTQNTEAFF.

The chain links TRBV3-1 (or the pseudogene TRBV3-2) to TRBJ1-2; D is unresolved. The CDR3 is 17 amino acids. Per the germline V gene, CDR1 is LGHDT and CDR2 is YNNKEL (reference sequence). The ends were cut back, 1 base at V and 0 bases at J, with 15 bases in the middle. The CDR3 DNA is TGTGCCAGCAGCCAAGGGTACCGGGGAAATCCTAACTATGGCTACACCTTC. It translates to CASSQGYRGNPNYGYTF.

As regards this clone: Sequence at one end of the junction differs from germline and may be a read error. Other DNA sequences in this sample translate to the same CDR3. The chain carries TRBV18 and TRBJ1-1; tentatively, D is TRBD1 (6 bases). The CDR3 spans 13 residues. Germline V gives CDR1 KGHSH, CDR2 LQKENI. CDR3 nucleotide sequence: TGTGCCAGCTCACCAACTAGGGACACCGAAGCTTTCTTT. Its protein is CASSPTRDTEAFF.

As to this clone: A junction boundary mismatches the germline segment, possibly from a read error. The chain recombines TRBV30 with TRBJ1-5, with D hard to call. CDR3 size: 21 residues. CDR1 GTSNPN and CDR2 SVGIG come from the germline V gene (reference sequence). Here the CDR3 DNA reads TGTGCCTGGGGTGTTGCGAACTCTTTATACCGTTGCGATTATAGCAATCAGCCCCAGCATTTT. It encodes CAWGVANSLYRCDYSNQPQHF.

The rearrangement links TRBV5-1 to TRBJ2-1; 14 bases fit TRBD2. Trimming cost V 4 bases and J 6 bases; bases outside gene matches: 6. There are 16 residues in the CDR3. Germline V lookup: CDR1 SGHRS, CDR2 YFSETQ. CDR3 DNA sequence: TGCGCCAGCAGCGCAATGACTAGCGGGGGGGCCAATGAGCAGTTCTTC. This encodes CASSAMTSGGANEQFF.

The chain is built from TRBV6-5 and TRBJ2-5; a weak D match, TRBD2 (7 bases). CDR3 length equals 16 residues. The germline CDR1 and CDR2 sequences are MNHEY and SVGAGI. V shed 2 bases and J shed 0 bases, with 13 bases lying between them. The CDR3: CASSYPRGTNQETQYF. As DNA, the CDR3 is TGTGCCAGCAGTTACCCGAGGGGGACTAACCAAGAGACCCAGTACTTC.

The chain has TRBV4-1 and TRBJ1-3; no firm D call. This CDR3 comprises 16 residues. Germline V gene lookup returns CDR1 MGHRA and CDR2 YSYEKL. V was trimmed by 6 bases and J by 8 bases, leaving 23 bases between them. Here the CDR3 DNA reads TGCGCCAGCAGTCCCCAATCCAGCCGAGACCAGGACACCATATATTTT. This translates into CASSPQSSRDQDTIYF.

The rearrangement links TRBV3-1 (or the pseudogene TRBV3-2) to TRBJ2-7, with 8 nucleotides matching TRBD1. CDR3 length: 16 residues. After removal of 1 base from V and 4 bases from J, the junction contained 9 bases not matched to a gene. Per germline, CDR1 LGHDT and CDR2 YNNKEL (reference sequence). In nucleotides, the CDR3 is TGTGCCAGCAGCCAAGGGGATCAGGGGGCCCGATACGAGCAGTACTTC. This encodes CASSQGDQGARYEQYF.

This chain uses TRBV7-9 with TRBJ1-6; TRBD1 matches at 7 bases. Germline V CDR1 and CDR2: SEHNR, FQNEAQ (reference sequence). Trimming took 5 bases from V and 6 from J; bases not matched to a gene: 13. The CDR3 has 17 amino acids. CDR3 protein: CASSMRQGQTFNSPLHF. CDR3 nucleotides: TGTGCCAGCAGCATGCGACAGGGTCAGACATTTAATTCACCCCTCCACTTT.

This clone was detected only once. The chain combines TRBV18 with TRBJ1-3, with D unresolved. V gave up 2 bases and J gave up 0 bases, with 8 bases separating them. Germline CDR1 reads KGHSH; CDR2 reads LQKENI. The CDR3 length is 15 residues. The CDR3 DNA reads TGTGCCAGCTCACCAAATTCAGGCTCTGGAAACACCATATATTTT. This sequence encodes CASSPNSGSGNTIYF.

This clone was found a few times. The CDR3 sequence is CASSFRGEAFF. The CDR3 DNA reads as TGCGCCAGCAGCTTCAGGGGGGAAGCTTTCTTT. This chain links TRBV5-1 with TRBJ1-1, with TRBD1 identical over 7 bases. Trimming at V came to 2 bases and at J to 8 bases, leaving 0 bases not matched to a gene. The CDR3 runs to 11 residues. Germline CDR1 and CDR2: SGHRS and YFSETQ.

J is TRBJ2-1 and V is TRBV19; 8 bases fit TRBD2. This CDR3 is built from 15 residues. Per the germline V gene, CDR1 is LNHDA and CDR2 is SQIVND (reference sequence). The V gene end was trimmed by 3 bases and the J gene end by 4 bases; junction bases not matched to a gene: 5. Here the CDR3 reads CASSMLRGAYNEQFF. The CDR3 nucleotides are TGTGCCAGTAGTATGTTGCGGGGGGCGTACAATGAGCAGTTCTTC.

The chain uses TRBV9 and TRBJ2-1, with 8 nucleotides matching TRBD1. Germline V gene lookup returns CDR1 SGDLS and CDR2 YYNGEE. The J segment lost 8 bases and the V segment lost 3 bases, leaving 4 bases of the junction unmatched. The CDR3 totals 13 residues. The CDR3 here is CASSAGQGYEQFF. For the CDR3, the DNA is TGTGCCAGCAGCGCCGGACAGGGCTATGAGCAGTTCTTC.

J is TRBJ1-2 and V is TRBV5-1; D is unclear. The CDR3 contains 13 residues. The germline CDR1 and CDR2 sequences are SGHRS and YFSETQ. Trimming took off 4 bases at V and 4 bases at J, with 11 bases between the two ends. This chain's CDR3 is CASSPGNGYGYTF. The CDR3 DNA reads TGCGCCAGCAGCCCGGGGAATGGCTATGGCTACACCTTC.

The CDR3, as DNA: TGTGCCAGCAGGACAGGGGCGGTGGGCACCGGGGAGCTGTTTTTT. Translating gives CASRTGAVGTGELFF. The V and J genes are TRBV6-5 and TRBJ2-2, with TRBD1 identical over 8 bases. Germline V gives CDR1 MNHEY, CDR2 SVGAGI. After removal of 6 bases from V and 4 bases from J, the junction contained 7 bases not matched to a gene. This CDR3 has 15 amino acids.

This chain uses TRBV4-1 with TRBJ2-6; 7 nucleotides line up with TRBD1. V gave up 0 bases and J gave up 1 base; unmatched junction bases: 15. Germline CDR1 is MGHRA and CDR2 is YSYEKL. The CDR3 loop spans 21 amino acids. CDR3 DNA: TGCGCCAGCAGCCAAGAGACTCGGGTGGACAGGAAATTATCTGGGGCCAACGTCCTGACTTTC. Translating gives CASSQETRVDRKLSGANVLTF.

J is TRBJ1-2 and V is TRBV9; D is possibly TRBD1 (6 bases). CDR1 is SGDLS and CDR2 is YYNGEE in the germline V gene. This CDR3 spans 15 amino acids. Trimming pared 2 bases from V and 8 bases from J, leaving 19 bases between. The CDR3: CASSVEQGTGYGYTF. The CDR3, as DNA: TGTGCCAGCAGCGTCGAACAGGGAACGGGGTACGGCTACACCTTC.

This chain links TRBV4-3 with TRBJ1-2, with 8 nucleotides matching TRBD1. The CDR3 has 15 residues. V trimming: 0 bases; J trimming: 4 bases; junction bases outside the gene matches: 4. CDR1 and CDR2 from the germline V gene are LGHNA and YSLEER. CDR3 region: CASSQDRGLGYGYTF. CDR3 sequence (DNA): TGCGCCAGCAGCCAAGACAGGGGGCTCGGCTATGGCTACACCTTC.

This rearrangement joins TRBV3-1 (or the pseudogene TRBV3-2) to TRBJ2-7; D is uncertain. CDR3 length: 13 residues. Germline V gives CDR1 LGHDT, CDR2 YNNKEL (reference sequence). V was pared by 4 bases and J by 0 bases, with 7 bases between. CDR3 nucleotide sequence: TGTGCCAGCAGCCCGCCGGGCTCCTACGAGCAGTACTTC. It translates to CASSPPGSYEQYF.

This chain uses TRBV19 with TRBJ1-5, with D tentatively TRBD1 (5 bases). CDR1 is LNHDA and CDR2 is SQIVND in the germline V gene (reference sequence). The CDR3 covers 15 residues. With 3 bases removed from V and 1 base from J, the gap between germline ends came to 10 bases. CDR3 bases: TGTGCCAGTAGTATTGGCCAGGGAAGCAATCAGCCCCAGCATTTT. Its protein product is CASSIGQGSNQPQHF.

This clone has only one observation. The chain couples TRBV6-1 to TRBJ1-1; D may be TRBD1 (6 bases). This CDR3 spans 14 amino acids. Germline V gene sequence: CDR1 MNHNS, CDR2 SASEGT. V lost 0 bases, J lost 8 bases, and 13 bases lay in between. The CDR3 is CASSEAPQGREAFF. The CDR3 nucleotides are TGTGCCAGCAGTGAAGCGCCTCAGGGGCGGGAAGCTTTCTTT.

The gene calls are TRBV10-3 and TRBJ1-5, with TRBD1 as a possible D gene (5 bases). Looked up from germline, CDR1 is ENHRY and CDR2 is SYGVKD. The V end was cut by 4 bases, the J end by 3 bases, with 10 bases between. This CDR3 region has 14 residues. CDR3 nucleotides: TGTGCCATCAGTGGGGCAGGGTACAATCAGCCCCAGCATTTT. Protein sequence: CAISGAGYNQPQHF.

The chain joins TRBV19 to TRBJ2-2; unclear D gene. The CDR3 is made up of 14 amino acids. The ends were cut back, 6 bases at V and 6 bases at J, with 14 bases in the middle. Germline assignment: CDR1 LNHDA and CDR2 SQIVND (reference sequence). CDR3 sequence reads: CASSPDGRPGELFF. The CDR3 DNA follows: TGTGCCAGTAGCCCCGACGGCAGGCCCGGGGAGCTGTTTTTT.

V is TRBV15 and J is TRBJ2-7; TRBD2 matches at 7 bases. The CDR3 is 16 amino acids. The V gene's germline CDR1 is LNHNV and CDR2 YYDKDF (reference sequence). V lost 5 bases and J lost 0; bases outside the gene matches: 10. CDR3 DNA sequence: TGTGCCACCAGCGACCCGAAGCGGGGTCTCTCCTACGAGCAGTACTTC. This translates into CATSDPKRGLSYEQYF.

The chain employs TRBV7-8 and TRBJ2-5, with TRBD2 identical over 8 bases. The V and J ends lost 5 bases and 3 bases, in that order; junction bases with no gene match: 8. The CDR3 has 15 residues. Germline V gene sequence: CDR1 SGHVS, CDR2 FQNEAQ. Written as DNA, the CDR3 is TGTGCCAGCAGCCCAACCGGGGGGGTCGAAGAGACCCAGTACTTC. This gives the protein CASSPTGGVEETQYF.

The chain links TRBV15 to TRBJ1-1; 10 bases agree with TRBD1. V dropped 5 bases and J dropped 2; count of bases not matched to a gene: 11. The CDR3 has 17 amino acids. Germline CDR1 reads LNHNV; CDR2 reads YYDKDF (reference sequence). The CDR3 loop reads CATSRRDRGPINTEAFF. CDR3 in DNA: TGTGCCACCAGCCGACGGGACAGGGGACCAATAAACACTGAAGCTTTCTTT.